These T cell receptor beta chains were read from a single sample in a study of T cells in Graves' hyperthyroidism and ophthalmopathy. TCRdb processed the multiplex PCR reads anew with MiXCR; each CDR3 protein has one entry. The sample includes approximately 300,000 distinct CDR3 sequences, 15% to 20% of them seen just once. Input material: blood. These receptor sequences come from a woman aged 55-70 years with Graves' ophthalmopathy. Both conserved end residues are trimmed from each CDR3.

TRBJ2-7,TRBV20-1,SASRARDSYEQY
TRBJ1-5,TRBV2,ASSESDFQH
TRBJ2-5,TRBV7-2,ASSQGRILETQY
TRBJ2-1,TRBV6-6,ASSYDGTDNEQF
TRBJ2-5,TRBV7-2,ASSPDSQETQY
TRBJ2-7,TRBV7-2,ASSLVNSGGAYEQY
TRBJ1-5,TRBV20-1,SARDKGTTNQPQH
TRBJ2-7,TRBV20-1,SASPPEQY
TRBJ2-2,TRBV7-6,ASSFDVFTGELF
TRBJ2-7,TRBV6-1,ASRPAPRAGYEQY
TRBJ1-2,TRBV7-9,ASSSGQVNYGYT
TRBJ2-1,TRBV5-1,ASSLEGPHRHNEQF
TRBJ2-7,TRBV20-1,SARGRDRERSYEQY
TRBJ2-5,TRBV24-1,ATSDHRDRGGETQY
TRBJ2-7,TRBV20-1,SAPRGRTYEQY
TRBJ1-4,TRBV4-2,ASSQDEATNEKLF
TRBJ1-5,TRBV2,ASSYERNSNQPQH
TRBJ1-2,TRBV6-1,ASSEGSGANHGYT
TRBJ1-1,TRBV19,ASSALFWGRTEAF
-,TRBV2,ASRAGTGSSSVSYEQF
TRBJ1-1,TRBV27,ASSLVAYTEAF
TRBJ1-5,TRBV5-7,ASSVRVRTQPQH
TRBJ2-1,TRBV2,ATSTAKYNEQF
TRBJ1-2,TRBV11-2,ASSLELSGSGYT
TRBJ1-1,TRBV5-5,ASSRDGMNTEAF
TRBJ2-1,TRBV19,ASSTGRTSGANEQF
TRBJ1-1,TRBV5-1,ASSLGQGITEAF
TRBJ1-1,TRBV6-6,ASSYSNGGPEAF
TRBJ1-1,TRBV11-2,ASSIVTSYTEAF